This TCR beta chain came from a study of response to subunit inactivated influenza vaccine. The study, taken as a whole, reports: The authors offered the suggestion that each seasonal influenza vaccination recruits few new T cells.

Concerning this clonotype: Its antigen is still unknown.

This CDR3 comprises 15 residues. Trimming cost V 1 base and J 6 bases; bases outside gene matches: 9. Germline V gives CDR1 SGHRS, CDR2 YFSETQ. Each CDR3 protein gets one entry after TCRdb re-called the RT-PCR reads with MiXCR. Here the sample spans hundreds of thousands of distinct CDR3 sequences, 7.5% to 8.5% being singletons. The source of this sequence is a man aged 45-69 years who received an inactivated influenza vaccine. The genes are TRBV5-1 and TRBJ2-7; the match to TRBD2 covers 8 bases. The specimen comprised PBMCs from blood, sampled less than 30 months after vaccination. The DNA of the CDR3 is TGCGCCAGCAGCTTGAGGAGCGGGGGAGTTGGCGAGCAGTACTTC. Protein product: CASSLRSGGVGEQYF.